These 25 T cell receptor beta chains were sequenced from one sample in a study of blood T cell repertoires in COVID-19. Assay: immunoSEQ multiplex PCR; the TCRdb copy retains only in-frame clones and omits some. The sample consists of approximately 500,000 clones, approximately 85% of them appearing once. The sample was peripheral blood. Receptor source: a human donor in a cohort sampled during active COVID-19.

The rearrangement joins TRBV19 to TRBJ2-3, with 8 bases fitting TRBD2. J lost 1 base, V lost 3 bases, and 6 bases had no gene match. CDR1 is LNHDA, CDR2 SQIVND, per germline (reference sequence). The CDR3 spans 16 residues. The CDR3 protein is CASSMIAGRGTDTQYF. The DNA for the CDR3 is TGTGCCAGTAGTATGATAGCGGGGAGAGGCACAGATACGCAGTATTTT. Variable domain in full (rest from reference TRBV19 and TRBJ2-3): DGGITQSPKYLFRKEGQNVTLSCEQNLNHDAMYWYRQDPGQGLRLIYYSQIVNDFQKGDIAEGYSVSREKKESFPLTVTSAQKNPTAFYLCASSMIAGRGTDTQYFGPGTRLTVL.

This clone showed up just once. V usage is TRBV5-8 and J usage is TRBJ1-2, with 7 positions matching TRBD1. CDR1 SGHTS and CDR2 YDEGEE come from the germline V gene. The CDR3 runs to 14 residues. V gave up 4 bases and J gave up 4 bases; unmatched junction bases: 7. The CDR3 nucleotides read TGTGCCAGCAGCCTGGGACAGCCCTCCTATGGCTACACCTTC. Translation gives CASSLGQPSYGYTF.

The V call is TRBV14, the J call TRBJ2-3; no firm D call. V was cut by 4 bases and J by 4 bases, with 12 bases left in between. The CDR3 is 14 amino acids. In germline, CDR1 is SGHDN, CDR2 FVKESK. CDR3 amino acids: CASSPTVRSDTQYF. As DNA, the CDR3 is TGTGCCAGCAGCCCCACCGTTCGGTCAGATACGCAGTATTTT.

V gene TRBV7-3 combines with J gene TRBJ2-7; D remains unclear. V lost 0 bases and J 6 bases, leaving 15 bases between the germline ends. Germline lookup yields CDR1 SGHTA and CDR2 FQGTGA. The CDR3 is made up of 15 amino acids. The CDR3 nucleotides are TGTGCCAGCAGCTTAACGGGTCAGGTGGTGAGCGAGCAGTACTTC. Its protein is CASSLTGQVVSEQYF.

V gene TRBV5-1 combines with J gene TRBJ2-5; 8 bases line up with TRBD2. CDR3 length: 17 residues. The ends lost 3 bases at V and 5 bases at J; junction bases unmatched: 15. Germline V CDR1 and CDR2: SGHRS, YFSETQ. In DNA form, the CDR3 reads TGCGCCAGCAGCTCGAACCCACCGGGAGGGCCTCGCGAGACCCAGTACTTC. This sequence encodes CASSSNPPGGPRETQYF.

The rearrangement links TRBV21-1 to TRBJ1-3. TRBV21-1 is described as a pseudogene. The CDR3 totals 12 residues. The CDR3 nucleotides read TGTGCCAGTTTGAGGCCTGGAAACACCATATATTTT. This encodes CASLRPGNTIYF.

This chain links TRBV27 with TRBJ1-1; perhaps TRBD1 as D (6 bases). The CDR3 covers 14 residues. Germline V lookup: CDR1 MNHEY, CDR2 SMNVEV (reference sequence). Trimming pared 2 bases from V and 4 bases from J, leaving 11 bases between. DNA of the CDR3: TGTGCCAGCAGTTTAGTAAGGGGGACCACTGAAGCTTTCTTT. Amino acid sequence: CASSLVRGTTEAFF.

This rearrangement joins TRBV7-2 to TRBJ2-1; 16 positions agree with TRBD2. V shed 6 bases and J 8 bases; nucleotides not matched to a gene: 13. The CDR3 is 18 amino acids. Germline V gene lookup returns CDR1 SGHTA and CDR2 FQGNSA. The CDR3 region has the DNA TGTGCCAGCAGATATCCGGGACTAGCGGGAGGGAGTTTGGATGAGCAGTTCTTC. As protein: CASRYPGLAGGSLDEQFF.

This CDR3 reads CASSWGTTSGGLAKNIQYF. CDR3 bases: TGTGCCAGCAGCTGGGGGACAACTAGCGGGGGACTAGCCAAAAACATTCAGTACTTC. The gene calls are TRBV5-4 and TRBJ2-4, with 11 bases aligning to TRBD2. CDR1 and CDR2 (germline): SGHNT, YYREEE (reference sequence). The V and J ends lost 3 bases and 0 bases, in that order; junction bases with no gene match: 11. The CDR3 spans 19 residues.

The V and J genes are TRBV19 and TRBJ2-3; 8 bases line up with TRBD2. Germline CDR1 and CDR2: LNHDA and SQIVND (reference sequence). CDR3 size: 15 residues. With V trimmed by 4 bases and J by 3 bases, 6 bases remained unmatched. CDR3 nucleotide sequence: TGTGCCAGTAGTAGCGGGAGGACCCTTACAGATACGCAGTATTTT. Translated: CASSSGRTLTDTQYF.

The rearrangement links TRBV6-5 to TRBJ2-7; TRBD1 agrees at 7 bases. This CDR3 region has 16 residues. CDR1 is MNHEY and CDR2 is SVGAGI in the germline V gene. V lost 0 bases to trimming and J lost 2 bases; unmatched junction nucleotides: 7. The DNA for the CDR3 is TGTGCCAGCAGTTACTCGAGGGACAGTTCTACCTACGAGCAGTACTTC. It translates to CASSYSRDSSTYEQYF.

This clone was seen a single time. This chain uses TRBV30 with TRBJ2-3; 10 bases are a match to TRBD2. Per the germline V gene, CDR1 is GTSNPN and CDR2 is SVGIG (reference sequence). V was clipped by 2 bases and J by 2 bases; unmatched bases: 4. The CDR3 runs to 15 residues. This chain's CDR3 is CAWSPLAGVTDTQYF. The CDR3 nucleotides are TGTGCCTGGAGTCCCCTAGCGGGAGTCACAGATACGCAGTATTTT.

The chain carries TRBV6-5 and TRBJ1-1; D is uncertain. The CDR3 has 13 residues. Germline V lookup: CDR1 MNHEY, CDR2 SVGAGI. Deletions cut 7 bases from V and 5 bases from J, with 14 bases between. The CDR3 DNA reads as TGTGCCAGCATTCCGACTAGTCGGACTGAAGCTTTCTTT. This codes for CASIPTSRTEAFF.

This rearrangement joins TRBV4-1 to TRBJ2-5; TRBD2 matches at 8 bases. The CDR3 sequence is 15 residues long. After removal of 5 bases from V and 5 bases from J, the junction contained 10 bases not matched to a gene. Germline-derived CDR1 and CDR2 are MGHRA and YSYEKL. CDR3 nucleotide sequence: TGCGCCAGCAGCGCTCCGGGACTAGGATCGGAGACCCAGTACTTC. As protein: CASSAPGLGSETQYF.

V gene TRBV6-5 combines with J gene TRBJ1-2; TRBD1 aligns across 7 bases. Trimming at V came to 0 bases and at J to 2 bases, leaving 6 bases not matched to a gene. The CDR3 totals 16 residues. Germline lookup yields CDR1 MNHEY and CDR2 SVGAGI. The CDR3 nucleotides are TGTGCCAGCAGTTACTCGCGACAGGGAGGAAACTATGGCTACACCTTC. This codes for CASSYSRQGGNYGYTF.

The rearrangement joins TRBV29-1 to TRBJ1-2; 9 bases are shared with TRBD1. This CDR3 region has 14 residues. Germline V gives CDR1 SQVTM, CDR2 ANQGSEA. With 3 bases clipped from V and 7 bases from J, the junction kept 9 bases outside the gene matches. In DNA, the CDR3 is TGCAGCGTTGATGTCGTACAGGGACAGGGTGGCTACACCTTC. This sequence encodes CSVDVVQGQGGYTF.

The rearrangement joins TRBV7-3 to TRBJ2-3, with TRBD1 matching over 10 bases. CDR1 and CDR2 from the germline V gene are SGHTA and FQGTGA. Germline trimming cut 5 bases from V and 4 bases from J; bases unmatched to any gene: 9. The CDR3 extends over 16 amino acids. CDR3 nucleotides: TGTGCCAGCAGCGAAACCAGGGACAGGGGAGCAGATACGCAGTATTTT. Translation gives CASSETRDRGADTQYF.

The chain uses TRBV24-1 and TRBJ2-5; the D gene is possibly TRBD2 (6 bases). The CDR3 is 15 amino acids. Trimming removed 3 bases from V and 2 bases from J, with 12 bases in between. CDR1 and CDR2 from the germline V gene are KGHDR and SFDVKD. Written as DNA, the CDR3 is TGTGCCACCAGTGATCGAGCGGGCCTACAAGAGACCCAGTACTTC. It translates to CATSDRAGLQETQYF.

The J gene is TRBJ1-5, the V gene TRBV6-5; D gene uncertain. The CDR3 consists of 14 residues. The germline CDR1 and CDR2 sequences are MNHEY and SVGAGI. Trimming stripped 9 bases from V and 6 bases from J, with 18 bases between. This CDR3 is CASNLDGETQPQHF. CDR3 DNA sequence: TGTGCCAGTAACCTCGACGGGGAGACTCAGCCCCAGCATTTT.

The V call is TRBV10-1, the J call TRBJ1-3; D gene uncertain. CDR1 is WNHNN and CDR2 is SYGVQD in the germline V gene (reference sequence). The V gene lost 1 base and the J gene lost 0 bases, with 10 bases spanning the gap. The CDR3 length is 16 residues. The CDR3 spells CASSEFREYSGNTIYF. In DNA form, the CDR3 reads TGCGCCAGCAGTGAGTTCCGGGAATACTCTGGAAACACCATATATTTT.

The chain joins TRBV5-5 to TRBJ1-4; TRBD1 aligns across 7 bases. V was clipped by 0 bases and J by 8 bases; unmatched bases: 4. The germline gives CDR1 SGHKS, CDR2 YYEKEE (reference sequence). The CDR3 loop spans 14 amino acids. Here the CDR3 DNA reads TGTGCCAGCAGCTTGGGACAGGGAGGCGAAAAACTGTTTTTT. Its translation: CASSLGQGGEKLFF.

V gene TRBV3-1 (or the pseudogene TRBV3-2) combines with J gene TRBJ2-3, with D possibly TRBD1 on 6 matching bases. Germline V gene sequence: CDR1 LGHDT, CDR2 YNNKEL (reference sequence). Trimming left V 2 bases short and J 2 bases short, with 17 bases between. The length of the CDR3 is 17 residues. CDR3 protein: CASSQWGPTPNTDTQYF. The CDR3 DNA is TGTGCCAGCAGCCAATGGGGGCCAACCCCCAACACAGATACGCAGTATTTT.

This chain uses TRBV7-2 with TRBJ1-1, with D possibly being TRBD1 (6 bases). In germline, CDR1 is SGHTA, CDR2 FQGNSA. The CDR3 runs 16 residues. V was cut by 1 base and J by 1 base, with 13 bases left in between. The CDR3 DNA follows: TGTGCCAGCAGCTTAGTAGGAGGGGGGGCGAACACTGAAGCTTTCTTT. Encoded protein: CASSLVGGGANTEAFF.

The rearrangement joins TRBV7-6 to TRBJ2-1, with D possibly being TRBD1 (6 bases). The CDR3 runs to 15 residues. The V gene lost 5 bases and the J gene lost 8 bases, with 19 bases spanning the gap. Germline CDR1 SGHVS, CDR2 FNYEAQ. CDR3 residues: CASSQGGAKVYEQFF. The CDR3 nucleotides read TGTGCCAGCAGCCAAGGGGGAGCGAAGGTCTATGAGCAGTTCTTC. Supplemented by reference TRBV7-6 and TRBJ2-1, the full variable domain reads GAGVSQSPRYKVTKRGQDVALRCDPISGHVSLYWYRQALGQGPEFLTYFNYEAQQDKSGLPNDRFSAERPEGSISTLTIQRTEQRDSAMYRCASSQGGAKVYEQFFGPGTRLTVL.

CDR3: CASRSGGAAETQYF. The CDR3 DNA reads as TGTGCCAGCAGATCAGGGGGCGCGGCCGAGACCCAGTACTTC. The V and J genes are TRBV7-2 and TRBJ2-5; 8 nucleotides agree with TRBD1. Germline CDR1 and CDR2: SGHTA and FQGNSA. The CDR3 length is 14 residues. Trimming took 6 bases from V and 5 from J; bases not matched to a gene: 8.